A single T cell receptor beta chain is shown here with its context. Antigen unknown. Chemo-refractory metastatic non-small-cell lung cancer patients received focal radiation with ipilimumab CTLA-4 blockade. These data come from a study of radiotherapy plus CTLA-4 blockade in lung cancer. Study details: Disease control was achieved by approximately 30% of patients, and objective responses by about 19%.

The study's findings and limits: Expansion of tumor-derived TCR clones was observed in blood after radiotherapy plus ipilimumab.

Measured with immunoSEQ multiplex PCR; TCRdb has only the in-frame clones, and not every one. The table lists 80,000 or so clones, 60% to 85% of them singletons, with 3% to 5% in the top ten. The CDR3 is 15 residues long. The sequence came from a human donor with non-small cell lung cancer who had a partial response to radiotherapy plus ipilimumab. Some clones in this sample may be carry-over from other donors' samples. Material: peripheral blood, obtained from a patient treated with radiotherapy plus ipilimumab. J is TRBJ2-4 and V is TRBV1; the tabulated D call, TRBD2, remains unverified against the DNA. TRBV1 is a pseudogene locus. CDR3 residues: CTTQAGPSAKNIQYF. CDR3 nucleotides: TGCACCACACAGGCGGGACCTTCTGCCAAAAACATTCAGTACTTC.